This is a list of T cell receptor beta chains from one sample in a study of T cells after yellow fever vaccination. TCRdb re-analysed the 5' RACE reads in MiXCR, keeping a single row per CDR3 protein. The table lists some 240,000 distinct CDR3 sequences, about 5% of them singletons. The source material was CD4+ T cells sorted from PBMCs, sampled on the day of the yellow fever booster vaccination. Every receptor here comes from a man in his late teens or twenties who received the YFV17D yellow fever vaccine. Each CDR3 is given with its conserved first and last residue. The D gene is left open where the match is weak. Clone size appears in some rows only: once, few, many, or a class for an expanded clone.

TRBV5-1	16	NA	NA	TRBJ1-3	TGCGCCAGCAGCTTGGTCGGGGCGGGCTCTGGAAACACCATATATTTT	CASSLVGAGSGNTIYF
TRBV20-1	12	NA	many	TRBJ1-2	TGCAGTGCGTGGACACTCAGGGAGGGCTACACCTTC	CSAWTLREGYTF
TRBV5-1	13	NA	few	TRBJ1-1	TGCGCCAGCAGCTTGGGGGCCAGCACTGAAGCTTTCTTT	CASSLGASTEAFF
TRBV18	15	TRBD1	NA	TRBJ1-4	TGTGCCAGCTCACGGGGACAGGTGGATAATGAAAAACTGTTTTTT	CASSRGQVDNEKLFF
TRBV12-5	13	NA	few	TRBJ1-5	TGTGCTAGTGGTTTTGGGAGCAATCAGCCCCAGCATTTT	CASGFGSNQPQHF
TRBV29-1	13	NA	few	TRBJ2-3	TGCAGCGGGCGGCCGGGGATCGCAGATACGCAGTATTTT	CSGRPGIADTQYF
TRBV12-3/TRBV12-4	15	NA	NA	TRBJ2-3	TGTGCCAGCAACCCGGGGCCAGCGGAGACAGATACGCAGTATTTT	CASNPGPAETDTQYF
TRBV15	17	TRBD2	few	TRBJ2-3	TGTGCCACCAGCAGAGGCATAGCGGGGGGGCCGGTAGATACGCAGTATTTT	CATSRGIAGGPVDTQYF
TRBV5-6	15	NA	NA	TRBJ1-1	TGTGCCAGCAGCTGGGGGCGTATCCGGAACACTGAAGCTTTCTTT	CASSWGRIRNTEAFF
TRBV20-1	12	NA	NA	TRBJ2-3	TGCAGTGCTAGAGTCAGCACAGATACGCAGTATTTT	CSARVSTDTQYF